This T cell receptor beta chain derives from a study of siplizumab effects on memory and regulatory T cells (dated by TCRdb to between 2018 and 2020). Concerning the study at large: The study looked at the effect of siplizumab, an anti-CD2 antibody, on alloreactive T-cell subsets in allogeneic mixed lymphocyte reactions made from human PBMCs. What the work shows at the level of the full study, not this receptor alone: Whether proliferating Tregs from siplizumab cultures were suppressive was not functionally confirmed. About 75-96% of proliferating CD4+ or CD8+ clones could not be given a naive or memory phenotype. Of the alloreactive CD4+ clones that could be mapped, the Treg-derived share averaged almost 70% with siplizumab compared with 25% to 30% in control reactions. Unstimulated naive T cells appeared more diverse than memory T cells, and naive cells seemed to contribute substantially to the alloresponse. The cumulative frequency of alloreactive sequences traceable to unstimulated CD4+ memory T cells was significantly reduced by siplizumab. Because sequences at frequencies below about 10^-5 were poorly captured, only a minor fraction of alloreactive clones could be mapped back to unstimulated subsets.

The library was generated by the immunoSEQ multiplex PCR assay. Each sample had around 100,000 TCR templates assayed by the deep sequencing platform. Genomic DNA extracted from sorted T cells was used for TCRbeta CDR3 sequencing. The original pipeline was this. The R programming language was used for the clonal analysis of the TCRbeta CDR3 data. Unstimulated samples were compared with post-reaction CFSE-low samples to define alloreactive CD4+ and CD8+ clones. Regulatory or non-regulatory origin of alloreactive CD4+ clones was assigned by matching sequences to the sorted unstimulated Treg and non-Treg repertoires. What TCRdb holds here is the immuneACCESS table cut down to in-frame rearrangements. Part of the clones is not present; checked against another copy, under half of the missing clones reflect an unresolved V gene, and the others are unexplained. V and J calls and clone size are given by that table; D and trimming were obtained from the DNA. This sample lists over 95,000 clones; around 93% were detected once. The ten most abundant clones make up roughly 0.16% of the sample.

Sorted unstimulated T cells and proliferating T cells recovered from mixed lymphocyte reactions underwent TCRbeta CDR3 sequencing. Fresh whole blood from nine to eleven HLA-typed healthy donors was used to isolate PBMCs. To map where alloreactive clones came from, CD4+ non-regulatory T cells in the unstimulated state were FACS-sorted. The germline V gene sets CDR1 to SGHTA and CDR2 to FQGNSA. The CDR3 runs 14 residues from the cysteine to the phenylalanine. Of the read, only the CDR3 DNA is kept; its 42 bases are in frame from base 1. V is shortened by 3 bases, J by 4 bases, and the region joining them spans 10 bases. About this clone itself: Its specific antigen is unknown. It has no much larger one-base neighbor in the sample; base qualities were not kept.

The V and J segments used are TRBV7-2 and TRBJ1-5; a weak D assignment points to TRBD1 (5 bases agree). Material for sequencing was non-Treg CD4+ T cells sorted from blood. The cell subset or site label of this sample denotes: FACS-sorted unstimulated CD4+ non-regulatory T cells. This TCR was recovered from a human donor in good health. The CDR3: CASSLRGGNQPQHF. In nucleotide form, the sequence is TGTGCCAGCAGCTTGAGGGGTGGAAATCAGCCCCAGCATTTT.